This T cell receptor beta chain appears in the sequencing data of a study of tumor-infiltrating lymphocytes in glioblastoma multiforme. Whole-study results and caveats: T cells were not sorted into functional subsets.

The V gene lost 7 bases and the J gene lost 1 base, with 4 bases spanning the gap. This CDR3 spans 12 amino acids. Germline V lookup: CDR1 SGHAT, CDR2 FQNNGV. As concerns this clonotype: The antigen is undetermined.

TCR beta libraries were built from RNA through three nested multiplex PCR rounds using modified ARM-PCR. Unique molecular identifiers were not described for the libraries. TCRdb re-called the multiplex PCR reads with MiXCR, one entry per CDR3 protein. The table includes just under 20,000 distinct CDR3 sequences, 65% to 75% detected once. The sequenced sample was peripheral blood. This chain links TRBV11-2 with TRBJ2-2; D remains unclear. The TCR was taken from a male donor with glioblastoma. In DNA, the CDR3 is TGTGCCAGCATCCAGAACACCGGGGAGCTGTTTTTT. It specifies CASIQNTGELFF.